This T cell receptor beta chain was recovered during a study of monozygotic twins with inflammatory bowel disease. As concerns this clonotype: Antigen unknown.

General study findings and limits: Sharing of clonotypes with others was lower in IBD patients than in healthy twins, and this was especially so with disease activity.

Researchers used template switching to add UMIs featuring a 6-nucleotide sample barcode. TCRdb re-called the 5' RACE reads and gives one entry per CDR3 protein, without DNA. The sample has 110,000 to 150,000 distinct CDR3 sequences; the top ten hold 0.95% to 1.5%. This CDR3 is 22 amino acids long. Germline CDR1 reads MGHRA; CDR2 reads YSYEKL. Sequenced: blood. The chain uses TRBV4-1 and TRBJ2-1; without DNA, the TCRdb call of TRBD1 cannot be checked. This receptor was taken from a human donor with ulcerative colitis or Crohn's disease, or a healthy co-twin of an affected twin (not recorded which). The CDR3 is CASSQVRRKGQGYLSSYNEQFF.